The clone carrying this T cell receptor beta chain occurred a few times. No antigen is known for it. This sample is drawn from a study of regulatory T cells in long-lasting Graves disease. Study results and limitations: Analyses excluded thyroid tissue, covering peripheral blood alone.

Investigators prepared the TCR beta libraries by applying iRepertoire HTBI primers and Arm-PCR of CDR3 regions. MiXCR was run by TCRdb on the multiplex PCR reads, yielding one entry per CDR3 protein. Counted here are approximately 470,000 distinct CDR3 sequences, under 20% occurring once; the ten biggest clones make up roughly an eighth. The CDR3 has 15 amino acids. The V and J ends lost 4 bases and 2 bases, in that order; junction bases with no gene match: 3. CDR1 is MGHRA, CDR2 YSYEKL, per germline. Time point described: newly diagnosed GD, antithyroid drugs for less than 3 months. PBMCs were the source of the RNA used for TCR sequencing. These data also featured in a second study, about T cells in Graves' hyperthyroidism and ophthalmopathy.

The receptor was derived from a middle-aged man with Graves disease. The genes are TRBV4-1 and TRBJ2-3; the match to TRBD2 covers 10 bases. This material consisted of peripheral blood mononuclear cells (PBMCs), taken at new diagnosis, from a patient treated with antithyroid drugs. CDR3 in DNA: TGCGCCAGCAGCCCTCTAGCGGGAGACACAGATACGCAGTATTTT. Its translation is CASSPLAGDTDTQYF.